A selection of T cell receptor beta chains follows, all from one sample in a study of cytomegalovirus exposure and HLA in healthy donors. Profiled with immunoSEQ multiplex PCR; TCRdb holds only in-frame clones, not every one. The sample lists some 100,000 clones, about 76% occurring once. The source material was PBMCs. These receptors were collected from a middle-aged woman in good health and CMV-seropositive. Both conserved end residues are part of each CDR3. D genes are given only for firm matches. Only some rows state a clone size, as once, few, many or a class for expanded clones.

CDR3nt: TGTGCCAGCAGCTTAGCGGGCTACAACGCTGAAGCTTTCTTT
CDR3aa: CASSLAGYNAEAFF
abundance: .
d_gene: .
j_gene: TRBJ1-1
v_gene: TRBV7-8

CDR3nt: TGTGCCAGCAGTGACCTCGGTGGCTACACCTTC
CDR3aa: CASSDLGGYTF
abundance: .
d_gene: .
j_gene: TRBJ1-2
v_gene: TRBV6-4

CDR3nt: TGTGCCAGCTCACCACCAGGGGGCTTAGGTGGCTACACCTTC
CDR3aa: CASSPPGGLGGYTF
abundance: .
d_gene: TRBD1
j_gene: TRBJ1-2
v_gene: TRBV18

CDR3nt: TGTGCCAGCAGCGTAGAGATGTGGGGGCAAGCAGGTACGCAGTATTTT
CDR3aa: CASSVEMWGQAGTQYF
abundance: few
d_gene: .
j_gene: TRBJ2-3
v_gene: TRBV9

CDR3nt: TGTGCCAGCAGCGTAGGACTAGGCCCCTCCTACGAGCAGTACTTC
CDR3aa: CASSVGLGPSYEQYF
abundance: .
d_gene: .
j_gene: TRBJ2-7
v_gene: TRBV9

CDR3nt: TGTGCCAGCAGTGTATCCGGGACTAGCGGGCGAAGCACGCAGTATTTT
CDR3aa: CASSVSGTSGRSTQYF
abundance: .
d_gene: TRBD2
j_gene: TRBJ2-3
v_gene: TRBV6-4

CDR3nt: TGTGCCTGGAGCCGCACTACAGGGTCTGGCTACACCTTC
CDR3aa: CAWSRTTGSGYTF
abundance: few
d_gene: .
j_gene: TRBJ1-2
v_gene: TRBV30

CDR3nt: TGTGCCAGCAGCTCCCGACGGAGCTATGGCTACACCTTC
CDR3aa: CASSSRRSYGYTF
abundance: .
d_gene: .
j_gene: TRBJ1-2
v_gene: TRBV5-8

CDR3nt: TGTGCCAGCAGCTTAGCGCCTAGCGGGGGACGTGAGCAGTTCTTC
CDR3aa: CASSLAPSGGREQFF
abundance: few
d_gene: TRBD2
j_gene: TRBJ2-1
v_gene: TRBV11-1

CDR3nt: TGTGCCAGCAGTTTGCAGGGCTTACCTGAAGCTTTCTTT
CDR3aa: CASSLQGLPEAFF
abundance: few
d_gene: .
j_gene: TRBJ1-1
v_gene: TRBV6-6

CDR3nt: TGTGCCAGCAGTCCCCGACAGGGGGCTGAAGCTTTCTTT
CDR3aa: CASSPRQGAEAFF
abundance: .
d_gene: TRBD1
j_gene: TRBJ1-1
v_gene: TRBV6-5

CDR3nt: TGTGCCAGCAGTTACTCGAGCGGAAGTTATGGCTACACCTTC
CDR3aa: CASSYSSGSYGYTF
abundance: few
d_gene: .
j_gene: TRBJ1-2
v_gene: TRBV6-5

CDR3nt: TGTGCCAGCATCGGGTGGAACTATGGCTACACCTTC
CDR3aa: CASIGWNYGYTF
abundance: .
d_gene: .
j_gene: TRBJ1-2
v_gene: TRBV19

CDR3nt: TGTGCCAGCACTATAGACGGGGAAGGTGGCTACACCTTC
CDR3aa: CASTIDGEGGYTF
abundance: .
d_gene: .
j_gene: TRBJ1-2
v_gene: TRBV13

CDR3nt: TGTGCCAGCTCACCACCCTCGGGGGGGGCCTACAATGAGCAGTTCTTC
CDR3aa: CASSPPSGGAYNEQFF
abundance: .
d_gene: TRBD2
j_gene: TRBJ2-1
v_gene: TRBV18

CDR3nt: TGTGCCAGCAGCCGAAGGGACAGGGCCTATGGCTACACCTTC
CDR3aa: CASSRRDRAYGYTF
abundance: once
d_gene: TRBD1
j_gene: TRBJ1-2
v_gene: TRBV7-8

CDR3nt: TGTGCCTGGAGCCGCGGACAGGGCTACGAGCAGTACTTC
CDR3aa: CAWSRGQGYEQYF
abundance: .
d_gene: TRBD1
j_gene: TRBJ2-7
v_gene: TRBV30

CDR3nt: TGTGCCAGCTCACCAATGCTCGGCGAGCAGTACTTC
CDR3aa: CASSPMLGEQYF
abundance: .
d_gene: .
j_gene: TRBJ2-7
v_gene: TRBV18

CDR3nt: TGTGCCAGCAGCCTCTCCCTTCTCGGCTACACCTTC
CDR3aa: CASSLSLLGYTF
abundance: .
d_gene: .
j_gene: TRBJ1-2
v_gene: TRBV7-9

CDR3nt: TGTGCCAGCAGTTCCAGGACTAGCGGGGGGCTTGAGCAGTTCTTC
CDR3aa: CASSSRTSGGLEQFF
abundance: .
d_gene: TRBD2
j_gene: TRBJ2-1
v_gene: TRBV6-5

CDR3nt: TGTGCCTGGAGTGGGCCGGGGGGCGAGACCCAGTACTTC
CDR3aa: CAWSGPGGETQYF
abundance: .
d_gene: .
j_gene: TRBJ2-5
v_gene: TRBV30

CDR3nt: TGTGCCAATTCTCCGGGGGGGCCAGAGACCCAGTACTTC
CDR3aa: CANSPGGPETQYF
abundance: .
d_gene: TRBD2
j_gene: TRBJ2-5
v_gene: TRBV6-1

CDR3nt: TGCGCCAGCAGCCCCTGGACTAGCGGGGGGGCCGGGGAGACCCAGTACTTC
CDR3aa: CASSPWTSGGAGETQYF
abundance: once
d_gene: TRBD2
j_gene: TRBJ2-5
v_gene: TRBV5-1

CDR3nt: TGCGCCAGCAGCTTGGTGGGGGGAGACACTGAAGCTTTCTTT
CDR3aa: CASSLVGGDTEAFF
abundance: .
d_gene: .
j_gene: TRBJ1-1
v_gene: TRBV5-1

CDR3nt: TGTGCCAGCAGCCGGACGGGAGCCTACGAGCAGTACTTC
CDR3aa: CASSRTGAYEQYF
abundance: .
d_gene: .
j_gene: TRBJ2-7
v_gene: TRBV7-9

CDR3nt: TGTGCCAGCAGCCAAGTTCTTGTACAGCACTATGGCTACACCTTC
CDR3aa: CASSQVLVQHYGYTF
abundance: .
d_gene: .
j_gene: TRBJ1-2
v_gene: TRBV4-2

CDR3nt: TGTGCCAGCAGGCTCGCGGGGACTAGCCAAGAGACCCAGTACTTC
CDR3aa: CASRLAGTSQETQYF
abundance: .
d_gene: TRBD2
j_gene: TRBJ2-5
v_gene: TRBV6-6

CDR3nt: TGTGCCAGCACCGACCAAGACAGGGCCAACACTGAAGCTTTCTTT
CDR3aa: CASTDQDRANTEAFF
abundance: .
d_gene: TRBD1
j_gene: TRBJ1-1
v_gene: TRBV6-6

CDR3nt: TGTGCCAGCAGCTTCCAAGGACAGGGAAGAAAACTGTTTTTT
CDR3aa: CASSFQGQGRKLFF
abundance: few
d_gene: TRBD1
j_gene: TRBJ1-4
v_gene: TRBV5-4

CDR3nt: TGTGCCACCGGCGGCCGCTCCTACAATGAGCAGTTCTTC
CDR3aa: CATGGRSYNEQFF
abundance: .
d_gene: .
j_gene: TRBJ2-1
v_gene: TRBV15

CDR3nt: TGTGCCAGCAGCTTATCTACGGGGGTGGCCTACAATGAGCAGTTCTTC
CDR3aa: CASSLSTGVAYNEQFF
abundance: .
d_gene: .
j_gene: TRBJ2-1
v_gene: TRBV7-8

CDR3nt: TGTGCCAGCAGCTTAGCACGGAGGGGCCATAGCAATCAGCCCCAGCATTTT
CDR3aa: CASSLARRGHSNQPQHF
abundance: .
d_gene: .
j_gene: TRBJ1-5
v_gene: TRBV7-9

CDR3nt: TGTGCCAGCAGCTTAGGGGGAGGAGCCGGGACAGGGGACTACAATGAGCAGTTCTTC
CDR3aa: CASSLGGGAGTGDYNEQFF
abundance: few
d_gene: TRBD1
j_gene: TRBJ2-1
v_gene: TRBV11-2

CDR3nt: TGTGCCAGCAGCCTATCCAGGTTGAACACTGAAGCTTTCTTT
CDR3aa: CASSLSRLNTEAFF
abundance: few
d_gene: .
j_gene: TRBJ1-1
v_gene: TRBV6-5

CDR3nt: TGTGCCAGCAGACAGGACAGAGAGAATCAGCCCCAGCATTTT
CDR3aa: CASRQDRENQPQHF
abundance: few
d_gene: .
j_gene: TRBJ1-5
v_gene: TRBV2

CDR3nt: TGCGCCAGCTCCTTAGACAGCAGAGAGACCCAGTACTTC
CDR3aa: CASSLDSRETQYF
abundance: .
d_gene: .
j_gene: TRBJ2-5
v_gene: TRBV4-1

CDR3nt: TGTGCCAGCAGCCCTCGGGACAGGGCTTCCAACTATGGCTACACCTTC
CDR3aa: CASSPRDRASNYGYTF
abundance: .
d_gene: TRBD1
j_gene: TRBJ1-2
v_gene: TRBV5-5

CDR3nt: TGTGCCAGCAGTTACTCCAGGACAACCGAGCAGTTCTTC
CDR3aa: CASSYSRTTEQFF
abundance: .
d_gene: .
j_gene: TRBJ2-1
v_gene: TRBV6-6

CDR3nt: TGTGCCAGCAGTGAAGGTCCTTTGCGGGGTCCGGGCTACACCTTC
CDR3aa: CASSEGPLRGPGYTF
abundance: few
d_gene: .
j_gene: TRBJ1-2
v_gene: TRBV6-1

CDR3nt: TGCGCCAGCAATTTTAACAGGGATAATCAGCCCCAGCATTTT
CDR3aa: CASNFNRDNQPQHF
abundance: .
d_gene: .
j_gene: TRBJ1-5
v_gene: TRBV23-1